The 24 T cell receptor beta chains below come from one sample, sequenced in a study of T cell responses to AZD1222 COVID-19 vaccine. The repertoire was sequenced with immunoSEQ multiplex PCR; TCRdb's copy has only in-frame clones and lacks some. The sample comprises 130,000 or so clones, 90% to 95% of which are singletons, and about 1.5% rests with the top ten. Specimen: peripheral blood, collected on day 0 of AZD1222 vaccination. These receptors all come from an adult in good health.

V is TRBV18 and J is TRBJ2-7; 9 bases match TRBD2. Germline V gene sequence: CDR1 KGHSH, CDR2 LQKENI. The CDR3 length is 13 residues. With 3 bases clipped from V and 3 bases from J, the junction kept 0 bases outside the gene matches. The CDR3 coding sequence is TGTGCCAGCTCACCGACTAGCGGCTACGAGCAGTACTTC. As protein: CASSPTSGYEQYF.

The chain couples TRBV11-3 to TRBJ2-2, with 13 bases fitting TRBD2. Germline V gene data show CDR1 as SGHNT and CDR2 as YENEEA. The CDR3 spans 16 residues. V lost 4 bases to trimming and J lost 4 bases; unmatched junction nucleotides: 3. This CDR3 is CASSSRTSGGTGELFF. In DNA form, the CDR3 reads TGTGCCAGCAGCTCACGGACTAGCGGGGGCACCGGGGAGCTGTTTTTT.

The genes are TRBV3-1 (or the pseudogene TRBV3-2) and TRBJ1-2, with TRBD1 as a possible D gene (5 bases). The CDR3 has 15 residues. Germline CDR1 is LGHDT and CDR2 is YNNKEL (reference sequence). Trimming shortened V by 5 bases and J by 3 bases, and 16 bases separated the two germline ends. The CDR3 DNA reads TGTGCCAGCAGCACCACAGCGCGGGGCTACTATGGCTACACCTTC. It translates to CASSTTARGYYGYTF.

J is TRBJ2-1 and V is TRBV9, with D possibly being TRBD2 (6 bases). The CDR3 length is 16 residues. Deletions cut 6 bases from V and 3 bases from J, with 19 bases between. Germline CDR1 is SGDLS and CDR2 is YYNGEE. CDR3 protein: CASNGAAGTIYNEQFF. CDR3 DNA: TGTGCCAGCAACGGGGCGGCGGGAACAATCTACAATGAGCAGTTCTTC.

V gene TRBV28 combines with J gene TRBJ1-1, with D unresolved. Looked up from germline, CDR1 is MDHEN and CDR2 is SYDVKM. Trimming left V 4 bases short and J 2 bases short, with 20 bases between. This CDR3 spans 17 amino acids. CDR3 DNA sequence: TGTGCCAGCAGTTACCCCATTGGTACAGACACAAACACTGAAGCTTTCTTT. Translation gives CASSYPIGTDTNTEAFF.

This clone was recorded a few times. CDR3 region: CASRKMGRVNQPQHF. In nucleotides, the CDR3 is TGTGCCAGCAGGAAGATGGGCAGGGTTAATCAGCCCCAGCATTTT. The chain is built from TRBV28 and TRBJ1-5; tentatively, D is TRBD1 (5 bases). With 6 bases removed from V and 4 bases from J, the gap between germline ends came to 16 bases. This CDR3 is 15 amino acids long. CDR1 is MDHEN and CDR2 is SYDVKM in the germline V gene.

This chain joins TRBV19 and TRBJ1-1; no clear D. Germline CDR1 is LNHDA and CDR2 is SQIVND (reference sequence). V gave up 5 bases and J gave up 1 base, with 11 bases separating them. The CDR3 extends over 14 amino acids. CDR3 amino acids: CASSSTQSNTEAFF. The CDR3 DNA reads TGTGCCAGTAGTTCCACACAGTCGAACACTGAAGCTTTCTTT. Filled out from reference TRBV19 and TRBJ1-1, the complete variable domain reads DGGITQSPKYLFRKEGQNVTLSCEQNLNHDAMYWYRQDPGQGLRLIYYSQIVNDFQKGDIAEGYSVSREKKESFPLTVTSAQKNPTAFYLCASSSTQSNTEAFFGQGTRLTVV.

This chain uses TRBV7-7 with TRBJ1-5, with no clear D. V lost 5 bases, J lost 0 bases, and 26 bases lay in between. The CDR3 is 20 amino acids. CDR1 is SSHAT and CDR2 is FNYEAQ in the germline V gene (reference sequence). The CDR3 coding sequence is TGTGCCAGCAGCCCACGCCCAAGCCCCAGGCGCAAAAATAGCAATCAGCCCCAGCATTTT. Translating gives CASSPRPSPRRKNSNQPQHF.

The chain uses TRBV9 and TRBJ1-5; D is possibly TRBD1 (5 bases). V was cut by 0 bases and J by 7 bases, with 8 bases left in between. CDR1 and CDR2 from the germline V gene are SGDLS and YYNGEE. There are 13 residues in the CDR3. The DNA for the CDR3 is TGTGCCAGCAGCGTAGATTGGGACCAGCCCCAGCATTTT. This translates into CASSVDWDQPQHF.

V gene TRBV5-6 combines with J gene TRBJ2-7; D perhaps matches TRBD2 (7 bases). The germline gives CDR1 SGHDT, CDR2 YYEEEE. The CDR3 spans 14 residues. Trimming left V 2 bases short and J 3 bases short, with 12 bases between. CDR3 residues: CASSFRGGGYEQYF. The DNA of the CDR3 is TGTGCCAGCAGCTTTAGGGGAGGGGGCTACGAGCAGTACTTC.

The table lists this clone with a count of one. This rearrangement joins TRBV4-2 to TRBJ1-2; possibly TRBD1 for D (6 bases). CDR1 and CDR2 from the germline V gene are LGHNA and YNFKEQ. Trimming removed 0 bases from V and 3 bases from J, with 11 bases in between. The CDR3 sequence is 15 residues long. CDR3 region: CASSQEQGRDYGYTF. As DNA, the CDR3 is TGTGCCAGCAGCCAAGAACAGGGCAGGGACTATGGCTACACCTTC.

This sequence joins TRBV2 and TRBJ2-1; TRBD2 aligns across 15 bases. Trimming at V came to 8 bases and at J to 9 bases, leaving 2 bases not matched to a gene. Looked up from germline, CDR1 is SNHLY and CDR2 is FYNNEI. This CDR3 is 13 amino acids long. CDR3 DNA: TGTGCCAGCGGGGGACTAGCGGGAGGTGAGCAGTTCTTC. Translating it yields CASGGLAGGEQFF.

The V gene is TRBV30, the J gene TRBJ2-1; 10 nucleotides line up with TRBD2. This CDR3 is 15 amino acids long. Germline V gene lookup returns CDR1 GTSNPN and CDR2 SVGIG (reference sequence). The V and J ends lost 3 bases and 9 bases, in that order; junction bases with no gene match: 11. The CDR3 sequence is CAWSMGLAGVGEQFF. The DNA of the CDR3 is TGTGCCTGGAGCATGGGGCTAGCGGGAGTTGGTGAGCAGTTCTTC.

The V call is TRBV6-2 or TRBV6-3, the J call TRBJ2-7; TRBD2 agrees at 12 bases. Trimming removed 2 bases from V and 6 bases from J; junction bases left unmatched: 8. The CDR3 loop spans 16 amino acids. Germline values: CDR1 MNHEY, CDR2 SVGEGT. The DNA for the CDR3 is TGTGCCAGCAGTTACCTAGCGGGAGGGCCTTCTGGCGAGCAGTACTTC. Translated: CASSYLAGGPSGEQYF.

The CDR3 coding sequence is TGTGCCAGCAGCGCAGACCCAACCCACGACGAGCAGTACTTC. As protein: CASSADPTHDEQYF. The rearrangement uses TRBV5-6 and TRBJ2-7; D gene unclear. The germline V gene has CDR1 SGHDT and CDR2 YYEEEE. V was cut by 4 bases and J by 5 bases, with 16 bases left in between. The CDR3 sequence is 14 residues long.

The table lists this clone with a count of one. The DNA for the CDR3 is TGCAGCGTTGGGGACAGGGCTGGGGCCAACGTCCTGACTTTC. Protein product: CSVGDRAGANVLTF. The chain joins TRBV29-1 to TRBJ2-6; 9 bases map to TRBD1. CDR3 length: 14 amino acids. The germline gives CDR1 SQVTM, CDR2 ANQGSEA. V dropped 4 bases and J dropped 2; count of bases not matched to a gene: 0.

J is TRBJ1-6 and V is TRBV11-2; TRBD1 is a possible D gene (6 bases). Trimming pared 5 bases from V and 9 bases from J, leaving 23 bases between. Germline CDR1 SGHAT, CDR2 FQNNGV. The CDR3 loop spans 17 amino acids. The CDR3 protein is CASSPGPGTRQGSPLHF. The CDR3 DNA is TGTGCCAGCAGCCCGGGACCCGGGACACGTCAGGGTTCACCCCTCCACTTT. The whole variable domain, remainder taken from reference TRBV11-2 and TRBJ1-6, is EAGVAQSPRYKIIEKRQSVAFWCNPISGHATLYWYQQILGQGPKLLIQFQNNGVVDDSQLPKDRFSAERLKGVDSTLKIQPAKLEDSAVYLCASSPGPGTRQGSPLHFGNGTRLTVT.

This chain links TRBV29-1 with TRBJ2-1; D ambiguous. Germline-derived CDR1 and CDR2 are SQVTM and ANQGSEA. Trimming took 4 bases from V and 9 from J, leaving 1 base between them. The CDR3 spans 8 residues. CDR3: CSVGEQFF. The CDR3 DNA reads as TGCAGCGTTGGTGAGCAGTTCTTC.

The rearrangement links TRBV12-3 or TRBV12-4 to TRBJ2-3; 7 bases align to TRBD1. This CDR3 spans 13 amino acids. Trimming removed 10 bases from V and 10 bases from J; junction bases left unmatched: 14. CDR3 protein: CATGTEAQSAQYF. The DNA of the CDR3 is TGTGCCACCGGGACAGAGGCACAGAGTGCGCAGTATTTT.

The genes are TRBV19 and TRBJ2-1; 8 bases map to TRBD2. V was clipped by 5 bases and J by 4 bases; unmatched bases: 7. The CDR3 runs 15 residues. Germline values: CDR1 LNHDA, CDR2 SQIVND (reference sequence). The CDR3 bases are TGTGCCAGTAGTCGAAAGCGGGAGACTTACAATGAGCAGTTCTTC. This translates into CASSRKRETYNEQFF.

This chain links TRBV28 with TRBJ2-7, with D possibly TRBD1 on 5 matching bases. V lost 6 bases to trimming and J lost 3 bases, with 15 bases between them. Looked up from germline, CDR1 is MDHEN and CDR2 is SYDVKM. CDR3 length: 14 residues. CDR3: CASSRQFGFYEQYF. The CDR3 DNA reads TGTGCCAGCAGCCGACAGTTCGGGTTCTACGAGCAGTACTTC. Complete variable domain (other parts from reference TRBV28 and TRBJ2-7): DVKVTQSSRYLVKRTGEKVFLECVQDMDHENMFWYRQDPGLGLRLIYFSYDVKMKEKGDIPEGYSVSREKKERFSLILESASTNQTSMYLCASSRQFGFYEQYFGPGTRLTVT.

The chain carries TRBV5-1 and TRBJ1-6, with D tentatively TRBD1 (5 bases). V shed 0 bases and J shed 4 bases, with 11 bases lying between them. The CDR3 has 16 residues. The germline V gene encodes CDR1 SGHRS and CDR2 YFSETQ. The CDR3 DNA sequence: TGCGCCAGCAGCTTGGGGGCGAGGGGTTATAATTCACCCCTCCACTTT. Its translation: CASSLGARGYNSPLHF.

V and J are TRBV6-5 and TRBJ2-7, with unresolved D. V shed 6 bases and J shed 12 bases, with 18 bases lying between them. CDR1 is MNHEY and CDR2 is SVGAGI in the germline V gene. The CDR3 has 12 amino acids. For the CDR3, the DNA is TGTGCCAGCAGAGCTCCGGAACCCGGTACGTACTTC. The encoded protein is CASRAPEPGTYF.

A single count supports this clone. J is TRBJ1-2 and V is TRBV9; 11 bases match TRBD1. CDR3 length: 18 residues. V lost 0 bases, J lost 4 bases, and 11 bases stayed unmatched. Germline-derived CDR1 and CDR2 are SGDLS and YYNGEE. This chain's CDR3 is CASSVDLGGQGGIYGYTF. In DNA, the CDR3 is TGTGCCAGCAGCGTAGATCTTGGGGGACAGGGGGGAATCTATGGCTACACCTTC. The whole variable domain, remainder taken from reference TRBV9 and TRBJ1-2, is DSGVTQTPKHLITATGQRVTLRCSPRSGDLSVYWYQQSLDQGLQFLIQYYNGEERAKGNILERFSAQQFPDLHSELNLSSLELGDSALYFCASSVDLGGQGGIYGYTFGSGTRLTVV.